The clone carrying this T cell receptor (beta chain) was seen only a few times. The target antigen is unknown. This record belongs to a study of radiotherapy plus CTLA-4 blockade in lung cancer. Study details: Objective responses were recorded in around a sixth of patients, with disease control recorded in about 33%.

Produced via immunoSEQ multiplex PCR; TCRdb's table is partial and in-frame only. Here the sample spans about 77,000 clones, 70% to 85% being singletons. The CDR3 contains 14 residues. Germline lookup yields CDR1 SGHTA and CDR2 FQGNSA. The junction had 3 bases not matched to a gene; V was cut back by 3 bases and J by 4 bases. Study-wide points: Blood saw expansion of tumor-derived TCR clones after radiotherapy plus ipilimumab.

The source of this sequence is a human donor with non-small cell lung cancer whose response to radiotherapy plus ipilimumab could not be evaluated. The rearrangement joins TRBV7-2 to TRBJ1-3; 7 nucleotides align to TRBD1. The sample was peripheral blood, taken from a patient treated with radiotherapy plus ipilimumab. DNA of the CDR3: TGTGCCAGCAGCTTCACAGGGGACGGAAACACCATATATTTT. This gives the protein CASSFTGDGNTIYF. The entire variable domain, with the rest obtained from reference TRBV7-2 and TRBJ1-3, is as follows: GAGVSQSPSNKVTEKGKDVELRCDPISGHTALYWYRQSLGQGLEFLIYFQGNSAPDKSGLPSDRFSAERTGGSVSTLTIQRTQQEDSAVYLCASSFTGDGNTIYFGEGSWLTVV.